A selection of T cell receptor beta chains follows, all from one sample in a study of T cell repertoires in cytomegalovirus infection. TCRdb independently ran MiXCR on the reads; one entry per CDR3 protein. The repertoire holds about a million distinct CDR3 sequences, with roughly 30% as singletons. For these receptors, no antigen is known. The sample was cultured CD8+ T cells from PBMCs, taken from culture after CMV antigen stimulation. Receptors were obtained from a human donor in good health (CMV status not recorded). Some clones in this sample may be carry-over from other donors' samples. Both conserved end residues are part of each CDR3. Fields, in order: clone size, V gene, J gene, D gene, CDR3 protein, CDR3 DNA. The D gene is left open where the match is weak. Clone size appears in some rows only: once, few, many, or a class for an expanded clone.

abundance: -; v_gene: TRBV28; j_gene: TRBJ1-6; d_gene: TRBD1; CDR3aa: CASSAPTGGDSPLHF; CDR3nt: TGTGCCAGCAGTGCCCCGACAGGGGGTGACTCACCCCTCCACTTT
abundance: -; v_gene: TRBV2; j_gene: TRBJ1-4; d_gene: TRBD1; CDR3aa: CASTTGQGRSTNEKLFF; CDR3nt: TGTGCCAGCACTACCGGACAGGGACGTTCAACTAATGAAAAACTGTTTTTT
abundance: few; v_gene: TRBV4-2; j_gene: TRBJ1-3; d_gene: -; CDR3aa: CASSPRDTSGNTIYF; CDR3nt: TGTGCCAGCAGCCCCCGGGACACCTCTGGAAACACCATATATTTT
abundance: -; v_gene: TRBV6-1; j_gene: TRBJ1-1; d_gene: TRBD1; CDR3aa: CASSALSQGAGTEAFF; CDR3nt: TGTGCCAGCAGTGCCCTTTCACAGGGGGCCGGCACTGAAGCTTTCTTT
abundance: many; v_gene: TRBV6-2/TRBV6-3; j_gene: TRBJ2-5; d_gene: -; CDR3aa: CASSYTGQETQYF; CDR3nt: TGTGCCAGCAGTTACACAGGACAAGAGACCCAGTACTTC
abundance: -; v_gene: TRBV2; j_gene: TRBJ1-2; d_gene: -; CDR3aa: CASISKPSRYTF; CDR3nt: TGTGCCAGCATTAGCAAGCCTTCCCGCTACACCTTC
abundance: -; v_gene: TRBV6-5; j_gene: TRBJ1-6; d_gene: -; CDR3aa: CASSYSVLPTPSSYNSPLHF; CDR3nt: TGTGCCAGCAGTTACTCGGTGTTACCAACCCCGAGCTCCTATAATTCACCCCTCCACTTT
abundance: -; v_gene: TRBV27; j_gene: TRBJ2-1; d_gene: -; CDR3aa: CASRLSIYNEQFF; CDR3nt: TGTGCCAGCAGACTCAGTATCTACAATGAGCAGTTCTTC
abundance: many; v_gene: TRBV5-8; j_gene: TRBJ2-1; d_gene: TRBD1; CDR3aa: CASSSPQGQGANEQFF; CDR3nt: TGTGCCAGCAGCTCCCCCCAGGGACAGGGGGCGAATGAGCAGTTCTTC
abundance: few; v_gene: TRBV7-6; j_gene: TRBJ2-3; d_gene: TRBD2; CDR3aa: CASSETSGGAQDTQYF; CDR3nt: TGTGCCAGCAGCGAAACTAGCGGGGGGGCTCAAGATACGCAGTATTTT
abundance: many; v_gene: TRBV7-9; j_gene: TRBJ2-3; d_gene: -; CDR3aa: CASSLDKSAQYF; CDR3nt: TGTGCCAGCAGCTTAGATAAGTCGGCGCAGTATTTT
abundance: -; v_gene: TRBV20-1; j_gene: TRBJ1-5; d_gene: TRBD1; CDR3aa: CSARGGGGGQPQHF; CDR3nt: TGCAGTGCTAGAGGAGGGGGCGGGGGGCAGCCCCAGCATTTT
abundance: few; v_gene: TRBV27; j_gene: TRBJ1-4; d_gene: -; CDR3aa: CASRPAGFEKLFF; CDR3nt: TGTGCCAGCAGGCCCGCAGGGTTTGAAAAACTGTTTTTT
abundance: few; v_gene: TRBV6-1; j_gene: TRBJ2-3; d_gene: TRBD1; CDR3aa: CASITKGQAVGLTTDTQYF; CDR3nt: TGTGCCAGCATCACCAAGGGACAGGCCGTGGGACTTACCACAGATACGCAGTATTTT
abundance: many; v_gene: TRBV27; j_gene: TRBJ2-3; d_gene: TRBD2; CDR3aa: CASSLGGGGTDTQYF; CDR3nt: TGTGCCAGCAGCTTGGGCGGGGGGGGCACAGATACGCAGTATTTT
abundance: few; v_gene: TRBV6-6; j_gene: TRBJ2-3; d_gene: TRBD2; CDR3aa: CASSHTLLAGSTDTQYF; CDR3nt: TGTGCCAGCAGTCACACCTTACTAGCGGGGAGCACAGATACGCAGTATTTT
abundance: few; v_gene: TRBV7-3; j_gene: TRBJ1-1; d_gene: -; CDR3aa: CASSLNPGANTEAFF; CDR3nt: TGTGCCAGCAGCTTAAATCCAGGGGCGAACACTGAAGCTTTCTTT
abundance: -; v_gene: TRBV7-6; j_gene: TRBJ1-5; d_gene: -; CDR3aa: CASSLLDRSNQPQHF; CDR3nt: TGTGCCAGCAGCCTGCTGGACAGAAGCAATCAGCCCCAGCATTTT
abundance: many; v_gene: TRBV7-6; j_gene: TRBJ1-1; d_gene: TRBD1; CDR3aa: CASSAGQGIFTEAFF; CDR3nt: TGTGCCAGCAGCGCGGGACAGGGAATATTCACTGAAGCTTTCTTT
abundance: few; v_gene: TRBV13; j_gene: TRBJ1-5; d_gene: -; CDR3aa: CASSLGRRAGKGNQPQHF; CDR3nt: TGTGCCAGCAGCTTAGGAAGACGGGCAGGGAAGGGCAATCAGCCCCAGCATTTT
abundance: many; v_gene: TRBV27; j_gene: TRBJ1-5; d_gene: TRBD1; CDR3aa: CASSPTGGGFNQPQHF; CDR3nt: TGTGCCAGCAGTCCGACAGGGGGCGGATTCAATCAGCCCCAGCATTTT
abundance: few; v_gene: TRBV28; j_gene: TRBJ2-3; d_gene: TRBD1; CDR3aa: CASSWGTGSSDAQYF; CDR3nt: TGTGCCAGCAGTTGGGGGACAGGGAGCTCTGATGCGCAGTATTTT
abundance: -; v_gene: TRBV19; j_gene: TRBJ1-1; d_gene: -; CDR3aa: CASSIDRAFMNTEAFF; CDR3nt: TGTGCCAGTAGTATAGATAGGGCCTTCATGAACACTGAAGCTTTCTTT
abundance: -; v_gene: TRBV9; j_gene: TRBJ2-2; d_gene: -; CDR3aa: CASSVMGYPLEGEGELFF; CDR3nt: TGTGCCAGCAGCGTAATGGGCTACCCCTTGGAGGGGGAAGGGGAGCTGTTTTTT
abundance: -; v_gene: TRBV2; j_gene: TRBJ2-1; d_gene: -; CDR3aa: CANASEINNEQFF; CDR3nt: TGTGCCAATGCGAGCGAGATAAACAATGAGCAGTTCTTC
abundance: few; v_gene: TRBV20-1; j_gene: TRBJ2-1; d_gene: TRBD2; CDR3aa: CSARDLRRGGYNEQFF; CDR3nt: TGCAGTGCTAGAGATCTTAGGCGGGGGGGATACAATGAGCAGTTCTTC
abundance: -; v_gene: TRBV27; j_gene: TRBJ2-2; d_gene: TRBD2; CDR3aa: CASNGLAGAGELFF; CDR3nt: TGTGCCAGCAATGGACTAGCGGGGGCAGGGGAGCTGTTTTTT
abundance: -; v_gene: TRBV27; j_gene: TRBJ2-1; d_gene: TRBD1; CDR3aa: CASSRQGTHEQFF; CDR3nt: TGTGCCAGCAGTAGACAGGGGACCCATGAGCAGTTCTTC
abundance: few; v_gene: TRBV20-1; j_gene: TRBJ2-2; d_gene: -; CDR3aa: CSARVSSGPNTGELFF; CDR3nt: TGCAGTGCTAGAGTATCGAGCGGGCCGAACACCGGGGAGCTGTTTTTT
abundance: few; v_gene: TRBV4-3; j_gene: TRBJ2-2; d_gene: TRBD1; CDR3aa: CASSRRDRGPTGELFF; CDR3nt: TGCGCCAGCAGCCGCCGGGACAGGGGGCCGACCGGGGAGCTGTTTTTT
abundance: few; v_gene: TRBV10-3; j_gene: TRBJ2-3; d_gene: -; CDR3aa: CAISDRETDTQYF; CDR3nt: TGTGCCATCAGTGACAGGGAGACAGATACGCAGTATTTT
abundance: -; v_gene: TRBV27; j_gene: TRBJ2-7; d_gene: -; CDR3aa: CASSLAYTATYEQYF; CDR3nt: TGTGCCAGCAGTCTAGCTTATACAGCAACCTACGAGCAGTACTTC
abundance: few; v_gene: TRBV5-1; j_gene: TRBJ2-2; d_gene: TRBD1; CDR3aa: CASSSADRVSGELFF; CDR3nt: TGCGCCAGCAGCTCGGCGGACAGGGTCTCCGGGGAGCTGTTTTTT
abundance: few; v_gene: TRBV10-2; j_gene: TRBJ2-1; d_gene: TRBD2; CDR3aa: CASRGLAGSSYNEQFF; CDR3nt: TGCGCCAGCAGAGGACTAGCGGGGAGCTCCTACAATGAGCAGTTCTTC
abundance: few; v_gene: TRBV14; j_gene: TRBJ2-2; d_gene: -; CDR3aa: CASSQYRNTGELFF; CDR3nt: TGTGCCAGCAGCCAATATAGGAACACCGGGGAGCTGTTTTTT
abundance: -; v_gene: TRBV28; j_gene: TRBJ2-5; d_gene: -; CDR3aa: CASSTGNRIRETQYF; CDR3nt: TGTGCCAGCAGCACAGGGAATCGGATCCGGGAGACCCAGTACTTC
abundance: few; v_gene: TRBV7-8; j_gene: TRBJ1-1; d_gene: -; CDR3aa: CASSARRRRGPGTEAFF; CDR3nt: TGTGCCAGCAGCGCAAGAAGGAGGCGGGGGCCGGGCACTGAAGCTTTCTTT
abundance: -; v_gene: TRBV27; j_gene: TRBJ2-2; d_gene: -; CDR3aa: CASRGNKAYSTGELFF; CDR3nt: TGTGCCAGCAGAGGGAATAAGGCATACTCAACCGGGGAGCTGTTTTTT
abundance: -; v_gene: TRBV5-3; j_gene: TRBJ2-1; d_gene: TRBD2; CDR3aa: CARSSPLQRGDYNEQFF; CDR3nt: TGTGCCAGAAGCTCTCCTCTTCAGCGGGGGGACTACAATGAGCAGTTCTTC
abundance: -; v_gene: TRBV6-5; j_gene: TRBJ1-5; d_gene: -; CDR3aa: CAAADGVDQPQHF; CDR3nt: TGTGCCGCAGCTGATGGAGTAGATCAGCCCCAGCATTTT
abundance: -; v_gene: TRBV19; j_gene: TRBJ2-3; d_gene: -; CDR3aa: CASSIVPADTQYF; CDR3nt: TGTGCCAGTAGTATAGTCCCAGCAGATACGCAGTATTTT
abundance: few; v_gene: TRBV12-3/TRBV12-4; j_gene: TRBJ2-2; d_gene: -; CDR3aa: CASSPLLASGTGELFF; CDR3nt: TGTGCCAGCAGTCCGCTCCTAGCAAGTGGGACCGGGGAGCTGTTTTTT
abundance: few; v_gene: TRBV6-5; j_gene: TRBJ2-3; d_gene: TRBD1; CDR3aa: CASGQGSTDTQYF; CDR3nt: TGTGCCAGCGGACAGGGGAGCACAGATACGCAGTATTTT
abundance: -; v_gene: TRBV7-3; j_gene: TRBJ2-1; d_gene: TRBD1; CDR3aa: CASSIRDRPYNEQFF; CDR3nt: TGTGCCAGCAGCATCCGGGACAGGCCCTACAATGAGCAGTTCTTC
abundance: -; v_gene: TRBV5-4; j_gene: TRBJ2-7; d_gene: TRBD2; CDR3aa: CASSVLLAGSAEQYF; CDR3nt: TGTGCCAGCAGCGTATTACTAGCGGGGTCCGCCGAGCAGTACTTC
abundance: few; v_gene: TRBV6-5; j_gene: TRBJ2-4; d_gene: TRBD1; CDR3aa: CASNPLGGLAKNIQYF; CDR3nt: TGTGCCAGCAACCCCCTAGGGGGCCTGGCCAAAAACATTCAGTACTTC
abundance: many; v_gene: TRBV4-1; j_gene: TRBJ2-7; d_gene: -; CDR3aa: CASSQTSSYEQYF; CDR3nt: TGCGCCAGCAGCCAGACGAGCTCCTACGAGCAGTACTTC
abundance: many; v_gene: TRBV7-8; j_gene: TRBJ2-3; d_gene: -; CDR3aa: CASRSEAGLPDTQYF; CDR3nt: TGTGCCAGCAGGTCGGAGGCGGGGTTGCCAGATACGCAGTATTTT
abundance: many; v_gene: TRBV7-9; j_gene: TRBJ1-2; d_gene: -; CDR3aa: CASSSGPRANGYTF; CDR3nt: TGTGCCAGCAGCTCCGGGCCTCGGGCCAATGGCTACACCTTC